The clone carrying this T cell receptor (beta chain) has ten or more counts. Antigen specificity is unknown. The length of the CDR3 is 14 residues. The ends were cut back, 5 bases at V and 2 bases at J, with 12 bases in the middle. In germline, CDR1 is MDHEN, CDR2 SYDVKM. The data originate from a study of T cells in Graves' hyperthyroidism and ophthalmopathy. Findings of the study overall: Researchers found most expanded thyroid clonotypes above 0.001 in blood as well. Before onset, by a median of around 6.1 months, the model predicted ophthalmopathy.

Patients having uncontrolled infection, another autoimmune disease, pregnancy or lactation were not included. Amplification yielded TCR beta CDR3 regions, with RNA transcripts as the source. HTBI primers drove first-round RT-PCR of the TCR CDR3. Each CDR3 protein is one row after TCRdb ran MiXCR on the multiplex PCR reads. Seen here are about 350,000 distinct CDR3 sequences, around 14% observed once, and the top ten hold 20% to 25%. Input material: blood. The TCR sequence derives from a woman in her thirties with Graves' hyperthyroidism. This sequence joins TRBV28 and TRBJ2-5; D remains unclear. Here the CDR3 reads CASSQDGLQETQYF. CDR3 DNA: TGTGCCAGCAGTCAGGACGGCCTTCAAGAGACCCAGTACTTC.